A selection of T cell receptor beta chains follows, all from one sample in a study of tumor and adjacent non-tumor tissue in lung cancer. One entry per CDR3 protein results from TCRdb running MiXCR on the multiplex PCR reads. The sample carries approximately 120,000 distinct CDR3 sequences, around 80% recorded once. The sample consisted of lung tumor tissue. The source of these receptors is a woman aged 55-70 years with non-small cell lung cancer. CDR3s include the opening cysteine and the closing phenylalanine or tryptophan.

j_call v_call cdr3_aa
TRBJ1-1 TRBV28 CASTQSRVGPREAFF
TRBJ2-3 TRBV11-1 CASSSPLGVGSTDMQYF
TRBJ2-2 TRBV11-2 CASSFVMAAHTGELFF
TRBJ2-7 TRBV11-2 CASSLSSGEQNF
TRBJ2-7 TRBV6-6 CASRSQTGGDCEQYF
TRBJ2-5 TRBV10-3 CAISDRGGVTQYF
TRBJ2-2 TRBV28 CASSPGRRGATRELFF
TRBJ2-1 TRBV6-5 CASSYHPSGEDNDQFF
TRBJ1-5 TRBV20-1 CSAGRQGKNQPQHF
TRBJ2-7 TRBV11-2 CAISLSTGTGEQYF
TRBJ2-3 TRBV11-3 CDNNHAGQGGHTQYF
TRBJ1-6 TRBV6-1 CASSQGLSGSEESPLHF
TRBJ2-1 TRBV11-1 CASSLTLGRRGNEQFF
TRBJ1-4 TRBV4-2 CASSQTTGTNEKLIF
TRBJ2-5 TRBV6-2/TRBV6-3 CASSPGRGQETQYF
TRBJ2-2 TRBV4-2 CASNQEGGQNTWELFF
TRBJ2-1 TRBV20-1 CSASDSGRSTNNEQFF
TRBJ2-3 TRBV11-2 CASSLELAGTDTQYF
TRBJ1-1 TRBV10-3 CAIMNTNTEAFF
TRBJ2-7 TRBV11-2 CVTSYGTCRSYKQYF
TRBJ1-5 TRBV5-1 CASSLQGASNQPQHF
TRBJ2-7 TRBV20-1 CSVRDTGTVGREQYF
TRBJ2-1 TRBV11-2 CTSSGRIGNEQFF
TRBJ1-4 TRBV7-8 CACSPRRATNEKLFF
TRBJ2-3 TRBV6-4 CAGSDQRGETDTQYF
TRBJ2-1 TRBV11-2 CASRSGYNEQFF
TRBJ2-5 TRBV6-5 CASSYPTETGETQYF
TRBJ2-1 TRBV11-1 CASSLASGSSYNEQFF
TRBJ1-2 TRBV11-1 CASSSQGPPYGYTF
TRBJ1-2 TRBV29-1 CSVVQSGGYTF
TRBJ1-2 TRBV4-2 CASSQVGGQGIGYTF
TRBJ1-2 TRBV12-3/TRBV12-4 CASSPTANYGLTF
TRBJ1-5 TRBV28 CASLLPTGFSNQPQHF